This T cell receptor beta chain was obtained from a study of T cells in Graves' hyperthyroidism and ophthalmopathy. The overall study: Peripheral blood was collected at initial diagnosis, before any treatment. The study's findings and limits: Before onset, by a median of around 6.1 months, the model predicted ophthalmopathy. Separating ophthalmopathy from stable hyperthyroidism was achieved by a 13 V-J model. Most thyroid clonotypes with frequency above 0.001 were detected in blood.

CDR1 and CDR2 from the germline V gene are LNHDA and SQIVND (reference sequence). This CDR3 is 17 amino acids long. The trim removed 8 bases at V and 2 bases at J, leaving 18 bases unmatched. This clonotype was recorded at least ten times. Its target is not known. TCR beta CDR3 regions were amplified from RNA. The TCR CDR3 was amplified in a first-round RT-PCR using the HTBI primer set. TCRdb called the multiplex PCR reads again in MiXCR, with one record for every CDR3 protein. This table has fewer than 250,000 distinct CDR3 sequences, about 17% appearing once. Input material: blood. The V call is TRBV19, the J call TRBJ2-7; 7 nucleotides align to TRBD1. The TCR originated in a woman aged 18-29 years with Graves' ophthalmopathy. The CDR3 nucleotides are TGTGCCAGTGCTTTTGAGACAGGGAAGGGGATTCCCTACGAGCAGTACTTC. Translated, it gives CASAFETGKGIPYEQYF.